This T cell receptor (beta chain) was observed in a study of T cell repertoires in cytomegalovirus infection. Looking at the study overall: Matching HLA type and CMV infection were both indicated by public TCR beta signatures.

TCRdb ran MiXCR on the reads and lists one entry per CDR3 protein. The data contain about 700,000 distinct CDR3 sequences, around a third of them singletons. The V segment lost 2 bases and the J segment 2 bases; nucleotides outside the gene matches: 6. Germline V gene lookup returns CDR1 SGHTA and CDR2 FQGNSA. The CDR3 sequence is 15 residues long. This clonotype was observed many times. Its antigen is still unknown. The rearrangement joins TRBV7-2 to TRBJ2-7; 7 bases line up with TRBD2. The specimen was cultured PBMCs, collected from culture after CMV antigen stimulation. This TCR derives from a human donor in good health (CMV status not recorded). Some clones in this sample may be carry-over from other donors' samples. Here the CDR3 reads CASSLWGGRAYEQYF. CDR3 coding DNA: TGTGCCAGCAGCTTATGGGGGGGACGGGCCTACGAGCAGTACTTC.